The 31 T cell receptor beta chains below were found in one sample sequenced in a study of cytomegalovirus exposure and HLA in healthy donors. It was with 60 Vbeta and 13 Jbeta primers that the PCR ran. Sequencing used immunoSEQ multiplex PCR; TCRdb keeps in-frame clones, though not all of them. The repertoire consists of over 150,000 clones, with about 81% occurring once and the leading ten covering roughly 6%. The material sequenced was PBMCs. Receptor source: a woman between 45 and 65 years old in good health and CMV-seropositive.

A single count supports this clone. This chain connects TRBV27 to TRBJ2-2; the D gene is possibly TRBD2 (5 bases). The germline CDR1 and CDR2 sequences are MNHEY and SMNVEV (reference sequence). The CDR3 has 14 residues. V gave up 5 bases and J gave up 3 bases, with 10 bases separating them. This chain's CDR3 is CASSITRDTGELFF. The DNA for the CDR3 is TGTGCCAGCAGTATAACGAGGGACACCGGGGAGCTGTTTTTT.

This clone showed up just a few times. The gene calls are TRBV7-6 and TRBJ2-1, with TRBD2 matching 10 bases. CDR3 length equals 15 residues. Germline assignment: CDR1 SGHVS and CDR2 FNYEAQ. The trim removed 5 bases at V and 7 bases at J, leaving 8 bases unmatched. In DNA, the CDR3 is TGTGCCAGCAGCGGCGGGAGCGGGGGGGTTAATGAGCAGTTCTTC. Translation gives CASSGGSGGVNEQFF.

Here the CDR3 DNA reads TGTGCCTGGAGTGTATTACGGGACAGGGTGTACCAAGAGACCCAGTACTTC. Translating it yields CAWSVLRDRVYQETQYF. The chain recombines TRBV30 with TRBJ2-5, with TRBD1 identical over 9 bases. With 0 bases clipped from V and 0 bases from J, the junction kept 8 bases outside the gene matches. Germline V CDR1 and CDR2: GTSNPN, SVGIG (reference sequence). The CDR3 has 17 amino acids.

The rearrangement uses TRBV11-3 and TRBJ2-1; 8 nucleotides agree with TRBD2. V shed 4 bases, J shed 4 bases, and the junction held 6 bases outside the gene matches. The CDR3 is made up of 15 amino acids. CDR1 and CDR2 (germline): SGHNT, YENEEA. For the CDR3, the DNA is TGTGCCAGCAGCTCCGGGGGGGCCGGGTACAATGAGCAGTTCTTC. Its translation: CASSSGGAGYNEQFF.

This clone was found a few times. V gene TRBV6-5 combines with J gene TRBJ2-3; the match to TRBD1 covers 8 bases. The CDR3 has 15 residues. The junction had 8 bases not matched to a gene; V was cut back by 4 bases and J by 5 bases. The germline CDR1 and CDR2 sequences are MNHEY and SVGAGI. The CDR3 DNA reads TGTGCCAGCAGTTTCCAGGGGGCCGGGGTAGATACGCAGTATTTT. Translating it yields CASSFQGAGVDTQYF.

This clone was counted a few times. The J gene is TRBJ1-4, the V gene TRBV19; 8 bases are a match to TRBD1. Germline CDR1 is LNHDA and CDR2 is SQIVND (reference sequence). This CDR3 region has 15 residues. V was pared by 5 bases and J by 7 bases, with 9 bases of the junction left unmatched. CDR3 sequence: CASSPTRQGREKLFF. Written as DNA, the CDR3 is TGTGCCAGTAGTCCCACTCGACAGGGGCGTGAAAAACTGTTTTTT.

The chain couples TRBV5-1 to TRBJ1-2; D is perhaps TRBD1 (6 bases). The V end lost 4 bases, the J end lost 5 bases, and 15 bases lay between the germline ends. CDR3 size: 14 residues. Germline values: CDR1 SGHRS, CDR2 YFSETQ. As DNA, the CDR3 is TGCGCCAGCAGCCTGGACAGTACCTGGTATGGCTACACCTTC. It translates to CASSLDSTWYGYTF.

This chain links TRBV29-1 with TRBJ2-5; D unresolved. Germline-derived CDR1 and CDR2 are SQVTM and ANQGSEA. Between the trimmed V and J ends, which lost 6 bases and 1 base, there was a span of 9 bases. CDR3 length: 12 residues. CDR3: CSVHSLQETQYF. The CDR3 DNA follows: TGCAGCGTCCACAGTCTCCAAGAGACCCAGTACTTC.

This clone was seen a single time. V gene TRBV2 combines with J gene TRBJ2-1, with TRBD1 matching over 9 bases. Trimming cost V 5 bases and J 0 bases; bases outside gene matches: 2. CDR3 length: 15 amino acids. CDR1 is SNHLY, CDR2 FYNNEI, per germline. CDR3 nucleotide sequence: TGTGCCAGCAGTCCGGGACAGGGCTCCTACAATGAGCAGTTCTTC. This translates into CASSPGQGSYNEQFF.

The rearrangement joins TRBV4-3 to TRBJ2-1; D is unclear. Germline V CDR1 and CDR2: LGHNA, YSLEER. V was clipped by 0 bases and J by 8 bases, with 11 bases between them. The CDR3 length is 14 residues. The DNA for the CDR3 is TGCGCCAGCAGCCAAGATCTTGAGGTCGATGAGCAGTTCTTC. Translating gives CASSQDLEVDEQFF.

This rearrangement joins TRBV10-2 to TRBJ2-1; D may be TRBD1 (5 bases). Germline-derived CDR1 and CDR2 are WSHSY and SAAADI. V was pared by 4 bases and J by 4 bases, with 8 bases between. This CDR3 contains 13 residues. In nucleotides, the CDR3 is TGCGCCAGCAGTGCGGACACGTACAATGAGCAGTTCTTC. It is translated as CASSADTYNEQFF.

The rearrangement uses TRBV15 and TRBJ2-7; unclear D gene. CDR1 is LNHNV, CDR2 YYDKDF, per germline (reference sequence). Deletions cut 3 bases from V and 0 bases from J, with 9 bases between. The CDR3 contains 14 residues. Written as DNA, the CDR3 is TGTGCCACCAGCAGTCGCGGAAGCTCCTACGAGCAGTACTTC. The encoded protein is CATSSRGSSYEQYF.

The rearrangement uses TRBV18 and TRBJ1-4; D unclear. Germline loops: CDR1 KGHSH, CDR2 LQKENI. Trimming removed 6 bases at V and 3 bases at J, with 14 bases between. The CDR3 spans 15 residues. As DNA, the CDR3 is TGTGCCAGCTCGGATGACTCAGTAGCTAATGAAAAACTGTTTTTT. Its translation is CASSDDSVANEKLFF.

The chain has TRBV19 and TRBJ2-1; D not resolved. Deletions cut 0 bases from V and 10 bases from J, with 19 bases between. This CDR3 contains 16 residues. Germline CDR1 and CDR2: LNHDA and SQIVND (reference sequence). CDR3 residues: CASSIEPAPSPVEQFF. The CDR3 DNA sequence: TGTGCCAGTAGTATAGAGCCAGCGCCATCTCCTGTGGAGCAGTTCTTC.

J is TRBJ2-2 and V is TRBV18, with a possible D match to TRBD2 (5 bases). The CDR3 is made up of 14 amino acids. V gave up 0 bases and J gave up 6 bases, with 8 bases separating them. Germline V gene data show CDR1 as KGHSH and CDR2 as LQKENI. The CDR3 nucleotides are TGTGCCAGCTCACCACCCCCGGGGTCCGGGGAGCTGTTTTTT. Its protein is CASSPPPGSGELFF.

The rearrangement uses TRBV6-1 and TRBJ1-2; D is unresolved. V was clipped by 2 bases and J by 1 base, with 11 bases between them. The CDR3 sequence is 15 residues long. In germline, CDR1 is MNHNS, CDR2 SASEGT. This chain's CDR3 is CASSEFGVGNYGYTF. As DNA, the CDR3 is TGTGCCAGCAGTGAATTCGGGGTGGGTAACTATGGCTACACCTTC.

The chain uses TRBV15 and TRBJ2-2; D gene ambiguous. The germline CDR1 and CDR2 sequences are LNHNV and YYDKDF (reference sequence). Between the trimmed V and J ends, which lost 4 bases and 5 bases, there was a span of 8 bases. The CDR3 runs 13 residues. The CDR3 DNA follows: TGTGCCACCAGCAAAACACCGACCGGGGAGCTGTTTTTT. Translated, it gives CATSKTPTGELFF.

The chain has TRBV5-1 and TRBJ1-5, with 7 bases lining up with TRBD1. Germline V gene sequence: CDR1 SGHRS, CDR2 YFSETQ. V was pared by 0 bases and J by 7 bases, with 7 bases of the junction left unmatched. This CDR3 region has 15 residues. The chain's CDR3 is CASSLGDRANQPQHF. Written as DNA, the CDR3 is TGCGCCAGCAGCTTGGGCGACAGGGCTAACCAGCCCCAGCATTTT.

The V gene is TRBV5-1, the J gene TRBJ1-2; TRBD1 agrees at 8 bases. Germline assignment: CDR1 SGHRS and CDR2 YFSETQ. V lost 3 bases, J lost 8 bases, and 9 bases stayed unmatched. This CDR3 region has 14 residues. The CDR3, as DNA: TGCGCCAGCAGCTCAACCGGACAGGGCGGCGGCTACACCTTC. The encoded protein is CASSSTGQGGGYTF.

The CDR3 protein is CASSQREGIGGYTF. CDR3 DNA sequence: TGCGCCAGCAGCCAAAGAGAGGGTATCGGAGGCTACACCTTC. This chain joins TRBV4-3 and TRBJ1-2; D not resolved. The CDR3 runs to 14 residues. Germline lookup yields CDR1 LGHNA and CDR2 YSLEER. V was cut by 2 bases and J by 8 bases, with 15 bases left in between.

This rearrangement joins TRBV5-4 to TRBJ2-3; TRBD2 matches at 10 bases. With V trimmed by 3 bases and J by 1 base, 2 bases remained unmatched. The CDR3 contains 15 residues. CDR1 is SGHNT, CDR2 YYREEE, per germline (reference sequence). The CDR3 DNA sequence: TGTGCCAGCAGCTCTGGGACTAGCGGCACAGATACGCAGTATTTT. Translating it yields CASSSGTSGTDTQYF.

The CDR3: CASSEGQKETQYF. In nucleotides, the CDR3 is TGTGCCAGCAGTGAAGGGCAGAAAGAGACCCAGTACTTC. The V and J genes are TRBV2 and TRBJ2-5; D unresolved. V lost 1 base, J lost 3 bases, and 6 bases lay in between. The germline V gene encodes CDR1 SNHLY and CDR2 FYNNEI. The CDR3 extends over 13 amino acids.

As DNA, the CDR3 is TGTGCCTGGAGAACTAGCGGGAGCACAGATACGCAGTATTTT. It yields the protein CAWRTSGSTDTQYF. The J gene is TRBJ2-3, the V gene TRBV30; 9 bases are a match to TRBD2. The V gene's germline CDR1 is GTSNPN and CDR2 SVGIG (reference sequence). This CDR3 comprises 14 residues. J gave up 0 bases and V 3 bases, and 1 base lay outside the gene matches.

The J gene is TRBJ2-5, the V gene TRBV18; 15 bases are a match to TRBD2. Unmatched junction bases numbered 5, after V lost 1 base and J lost 5 bases. Germline V gene lookup returns CDR1 KGHSH and CDR2 LQKENI. The CDR3 consists of 17 residues. The CDR3: CASSPRTSGGAGETQYF. The DNA for the CDR3 is TGTGCCAGCTCACCACGGACTAGCGGGGGGGCCGGGGAGACCCAGTACTTC.

The chain couples TRBV2 to TRBJ2-3; 14 bases are a match to TRBD2. The CDR3 extends over 16 amino acids. Looked up from germline, CDR1 is SNHLY and CDR2 is FYNNEI. V lost 6 bases, J lost 5 bases, and 7 bases stayed unmatched. CDR3 DNA: TGTGCCAGCAGCCTGACTAGCGGGAGGGCCCTAGATACGCAGTATTTT. Translation: CASSLTSGRALDTQYF.

The CDR3 sequence is CASRGGDRGWNQPQHF. The CDR3 nucleotides are TGTGCCAGCAGGGGGGGGGACAGGGGTTGGAATCAGCCCCAGCATTTT. This chain connects TRBV6-6 to TRBJ1-5; 10 nucleotides align to TRBD1. Germline loops: CDR1 MNHNY, CDR2 SVGAGI (reference sequence). J gave up 4 bases and V 6 bases, and 9 bases lay outside the gene matches. The CDR3 spans 16 residues.

CDR3 region: CASSLLAGPGELFF. CDR3 nucleotide sequence: TGTGCCAGCAGCTTACTCGCGGGACCCGGGGAGCTGTTTTTT. The rearrangement uses TRBV5-5 and TRBJ2-2, with a possible D match to TRBD2 (6 bases). Trimming took off 2 bases at V and 6 bases at J, with 11 bases between the two ends. Germline loops: CDR1 SGHKS, CDR2 YYEKEE (reference sequence). This CDR3 comprises 14 residues.

This clone has just a few counts. The J gene is TRBJ2-7, the V gene TRBV27; 8 bases are a match to TRBD1. This CDR3 region has 15 residues. Per the germline V gene, CDR1 is MNHEY and CDR2 is SMNVEV (reference sequence). V dropped 6 bases and J dropped 2; count of bases not matched to a gene: 9. The CDR3: CASSRTGTGTYEQYF. CDR3 coding DNA: TGTGCCAGCAGCCGGACCGGGACAGGCACCTACGAGCAGTACTTC.

The J gene is TRBJ2-4, the V gene TRBV4-1; tentatively, D is TRBD1 (5 bases). The CDR3 runs to 16 residues. CDR1 and CDR2 (germline): MGHRA, YSYEKL. V shed 0 bases and J shed 0 bases, with 9 bases lying between them. CDR3 in amino acids: CASSQDRVVAKNIQYF. CDR3 sequence (DNA): TGCGCCAGCAGCCAAGACAGGGTGGTAGCCAAAAACATTCAGTACTTC.

The V and J genes are TRBV28 and TRBJ1-5, with D tentatively TRBD1 (5 bases). Germline V gene data show CDR1 as MDHEN and CDR2 as SYDVKM. Trimming left V 3 bases short and J 5 bases short, with 14 bases between. The CDR3 covers 15 residues. CDR3 amino acids: CASSFDSGNDQPQHF. CDR3 DNA: TGTGCCAGCAGTTTCGATTCAGGGAACGATCAGCCCCAGCATTTT.

This clone was recorded once. The rearrangement uses TRBV19 and TRBJ1-5; D remains ambiguous. V was trimmed by 7 bases and J by 0 bases, leaving 7 bases between them. The CDR3 is made up of 13 amino acids. Germline CDR1 reads LNHDA; CDR2 reads SQIVND (reference sequence). Here the CDR3 reads CASTRNSNQPQHF. The CDR3 bases are TGTGCCAGTACTAGGAATAGCAATCAGCCCCAGCATTTT.